This T cell receptor beta chain was recovered during a study of blood T cell repertoires in COVID-19. This clone appeared once. The authors' processing: From reference gene primer amplification, estimates of nucleated cell counts were derived. Profiling relied on immunoSEQ multiplex PCR, and the TCRdb table lists in-frame clones only, not all of them. The V and J calls and clone size are taken from that table; D and trimming were inferred from the DNA. The table lists around 150,000 clones, around 86% of them singletons. The CDR3 consists of 14 residues. Germline CDR1 and CDR2: LNHNV and YYDKDF (reference sequence). V gave up 0 bases and J gave up 2 bases, with 5 bases separating them.

The sample was peripheral blood. The origin of this receptor is a woman aged 55-70 years with active or convalescent COVID-19. The rearrangement joins TRBV15 to TRBJ1-5, with D hard to call. The CDR3 spells CATSRDVGNQPQHF. The CDR3 DNA sequence: TGTGCCACCAGCAGAGATGTCGGCAATCAGCCCCAGCATTTT. Complete variable domain (other parts from reference TRBV15 and TRBJ1-5): DAMVIQNPRYQVTQFGKPVTLSCSQTLNHNVMYWYQQKSSQAPKLLFHYYDKDFNNEADTPDNFQSRRPNTSFCFLDIRSPGLGDTAMYLCATSRDVGNQPQHFGDGTRLSIL.